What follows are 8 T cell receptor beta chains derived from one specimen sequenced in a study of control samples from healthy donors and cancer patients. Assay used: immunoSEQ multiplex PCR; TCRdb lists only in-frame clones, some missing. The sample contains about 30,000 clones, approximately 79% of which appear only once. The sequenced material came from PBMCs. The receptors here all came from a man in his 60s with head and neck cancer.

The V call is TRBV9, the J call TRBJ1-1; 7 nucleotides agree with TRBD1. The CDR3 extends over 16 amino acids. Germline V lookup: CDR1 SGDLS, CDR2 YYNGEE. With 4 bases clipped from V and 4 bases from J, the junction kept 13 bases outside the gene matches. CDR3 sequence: CASSPRDRQAATEAFF. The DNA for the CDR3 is TGTGCCAGCAGCCCCCGGGACAGACAGGCCGCCACTGAAGCTTTCTTT.

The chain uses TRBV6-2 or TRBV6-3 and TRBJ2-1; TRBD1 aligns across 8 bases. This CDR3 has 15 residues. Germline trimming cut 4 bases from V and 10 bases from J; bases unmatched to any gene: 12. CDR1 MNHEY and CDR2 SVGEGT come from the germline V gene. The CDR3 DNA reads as TGTGCCAGCAGTTCCCTCGGACAGGGAAGGGTCGAGCAGTTCTTC. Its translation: CASSSLGQGRVEQFF.

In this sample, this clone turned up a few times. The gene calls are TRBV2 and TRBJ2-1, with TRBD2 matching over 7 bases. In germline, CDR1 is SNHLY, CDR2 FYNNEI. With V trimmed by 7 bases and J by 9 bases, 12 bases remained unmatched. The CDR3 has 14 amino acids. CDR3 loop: CASNPGGRTSEQFF. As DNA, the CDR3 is TGTGCCAGCAACCCCGGCGGGAGAACGAGTGAGCAGTTCTTC. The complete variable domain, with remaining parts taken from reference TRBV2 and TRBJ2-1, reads EPEVTQTPSHQVTQMGQEVILRCVPISNHLYFYWYRQILGQKVEFLVSFYNNEISEKSEIFDDQFSVERPDGSNFTLKIRSTKLEDSAMYFCASNPGGRTSEQFFGPGTRLTVL.

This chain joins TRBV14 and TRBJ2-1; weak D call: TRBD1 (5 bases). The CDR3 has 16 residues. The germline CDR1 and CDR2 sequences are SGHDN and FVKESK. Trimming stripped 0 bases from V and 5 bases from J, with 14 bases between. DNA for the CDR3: TGTGCCAGCAGCCAAGATCTTGGCAGGACAAACAATGAGCAGTTCTTC. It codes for CASSQDLGRTNNEQFF.

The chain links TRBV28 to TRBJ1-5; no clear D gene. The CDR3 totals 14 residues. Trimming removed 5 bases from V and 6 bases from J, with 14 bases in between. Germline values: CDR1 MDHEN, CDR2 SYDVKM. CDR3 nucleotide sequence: TGTGCCAGCAGTCAGTGGGGTTTGGGTCAGCCCCAGCATTTT. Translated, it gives CASSQWGLGQPQHF.

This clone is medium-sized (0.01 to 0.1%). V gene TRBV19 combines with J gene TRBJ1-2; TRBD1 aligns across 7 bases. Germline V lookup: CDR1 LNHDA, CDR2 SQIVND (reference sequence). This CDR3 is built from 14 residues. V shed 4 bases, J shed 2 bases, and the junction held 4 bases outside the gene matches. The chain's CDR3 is CASSRGQLNYGYTF. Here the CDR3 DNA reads TGTGCCAGTAGTAGGGGACAGTTGAACTATGGCTACACCTTC. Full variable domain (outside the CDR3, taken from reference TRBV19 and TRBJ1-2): DGGITQSPKYLFRKEGQNVTLSCEQNLNHDAMYWYRQDPGQGLRLIYYSQIVNDFQKGDIAEGYSVSREKKESFPLTVTSAQKNPTAFYLCASSRGQLNYGYTFGSGTRLTVV.

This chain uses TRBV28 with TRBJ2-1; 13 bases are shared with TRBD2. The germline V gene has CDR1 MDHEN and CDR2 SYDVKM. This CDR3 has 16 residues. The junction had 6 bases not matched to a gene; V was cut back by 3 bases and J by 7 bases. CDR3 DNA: TGTGCCAGCAGTTTCGGACTAGCGGGAGTCGTGAATGAGCAGTTCTTC. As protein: CASSFGLAGVVNEQFF. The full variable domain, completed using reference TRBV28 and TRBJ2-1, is DVKVTQSSRYLVKRTGEKVFLECVQDMDHENMFWYRQDPGLGLRLIYFSYDVKMKEKGDIPEGYSVSREKKERFSLILESASTNQTSMYLCASSFGLAGVVNEQFFGPGTRLTVL.

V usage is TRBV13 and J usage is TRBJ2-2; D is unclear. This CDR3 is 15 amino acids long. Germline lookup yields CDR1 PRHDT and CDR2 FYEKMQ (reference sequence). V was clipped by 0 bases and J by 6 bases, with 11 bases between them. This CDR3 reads CASSLGPSRPGELFF. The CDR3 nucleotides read TGTGCCAGCAGCTTAGGCCCCAGCAGACCCGGGGAGCTGTTTTTT.